The following is a T cell receptor beta chain sequence with its context. Its matching antigen is unknown. The V end lost 4 bases, the J end lost 3 bases, and 7 bases lay between the germline ends. The CDR3 sequence is 12 residues long. Germline V gene sequence: CDR1 PRHDT, CDR2 FYEKMQ (reference sequence). The data were obtained in a study of CD8 T cell repertoires and HIV-1 epitope variants. Study-wide context: Separate wells received one of Twenty-five Gag or Nef variant peptides. T cells were cultured for 10 days with cytokines added on days 3 and 7.

Produced via immunoSEQ multiplex PCR; TCRdb's table is partial and in-frame only. The profile shows 6,000 to 8,000 clones, about 60% of them singletons. Whole-study findings and limits: Five clonotypes recognized Nef KF9, one HW9, none TAALDMSHF. Nine or ten antigen-specific TCR beta clonotypes were found; roughly 6 seemed cross-reactive to variants.

Input material: cultured CD8+ T cells derived from PBMCs. The chain has TRBV13 and TRBJ2-7, with D unresolved. The clonotype comes from a male donor with HIV. The CDR3 reads CASSSSDYEQYF. CDR3 in DNA: TGTGCCAGCAGCTCCAGTGACTACGAGCAGTACTTC.